One sample yielded the 32 T cell receptor beta chains listed below, sequenced in a study of T cell responses to AZD1222 COVID-19 vaccine. Sequenced by immunoSEQ multiplex PCR; TCRdb stores in-frame clones only, minus some. Among fewer than 150,000 clones, about nine tenths were seen once, and the ten largest hold 3.4%. The sample in question was peripheral blood, obtained on day 0 of AZD1222 vaccination. These receptors were taken from an adult in good health.

The chain has TRBV27 and TRBJ1-1; no clear D gene. Germline lookup yields CDR1 MNHEY and CDR2 SMNVEV (reference sequence). This CDR3 comprises 14 residues. Deletions cut 6 bases from V and 4 bases from J, with 15 bases between. CDR3 residues: CASSKAERSTEAFF. The CDR3, as DNA: TGTGCCAGCAGCAAGGCGGAGAGGAGCACTGAAGCTTTCTTT.

The chain links TRBV7-2 to TRBJ2-1; D may correspond to TRBD1 or TRBD2 (6 bases each). The germline V gene has CDR1 SGHTA and CDR2 FQGNSA. The CDR3 has 13 amino acids. Trimming removed 5 bases from V and 2 bases from J, with 7 bases in between. CDR3 protein: CASSGGPYNEQFF. CDR3 bases: TGTGCCAGCAGCGGGGGGCCCTACAATGAGCAGTTCTTC.

The chain carries TRBV21-1 and TRBJ2-7; the table's D call TRBD1 went unverified against the DNA. TRBV21-1 is flagged as a pseudogene. The CDR3 spans 13 residues. This CDR3 is CASSKGTTYEQYF. CDR3 coding DNA: TGTGCCAGCAGCAAAGGGACAACCTACGAGCAGTACTTC.

The CDR3, as DNA: TGTGCCAGCAGGGTAGGGGGACATCAGCCCCAGCATTTT. It is translated as CASRVGGHQPQHF. The chain carries TRBV6-5 and TRBJ1-5; a possible D gene is TRBD1 (6 bases). Trimming took 6 bases from V and 5 from J, leaving 11 bases between them. This CDR3 spans 13 amino acids. The V gene's germline CDR1 is MNHEY and CDR2 SVGAGI.

The chain links TRBV27 to TRBJ1-3; 12 nucleotides line up with TRBD1. CDR1 MNHEY and CDR2 SMNVEV come from the germline V gene (reference sequence). The CDR3 loop spans 16 amino acids. The trim removed 5 bases at V and 7 bases at J, leaving 9 bases unmatched. CDR3 nucleotide sequence: TGTGCCAGCAGTCCTTCGGGACAGGGGGCAGGGAACACCATATATTTT. Encoded protein: CASSPSGQGAGNTIYF.

The genes are TRBV12-5 and TRBJ1-1; 7 bases match TRBD1. J gave up 1 base and V 5 bases, and 7 bases lay outside the gene matches. Per germline, CDR1 LGHNT and CDR2 FRNRAP. CDR3 size: 15 residues. The CDR3 spells CASGPTDRRNTEAFF. The CDR3 DNA reads as TGTGCTAGTGGTCCTACGGACAGGCGGAACACTGAAGCTTTCTTT.

J is TRBJ2-7 and V is TRBV12-3 or TRBV12-4; D may correspond to TRBD1 or TRBD2 (5 bases each). CDR3 length: 12 residues. V lost 7 bases, J lost 7 bases, and 14 bases lay in between. The CDR3, as DNA: TGTGCCAGCAATCAGGGTACGGGGGAGCAGTACTTC. It translates to CASNQGTGEQYF.

The chain carries TRBV5-1 and TRBJ1-1; D is perhaps TRBD1 (5 bases). Trimming removed 4 bases at V and 1 base at J, with 14 bases between. Germline V gene lookup returns CDR1 SGHRS and CDR2 YFSETQ. CDR3 length equals 15 residues. CDR3 residues: CASSPIGGENTEAFF. The CDR3 DNA reads as TGCGCCAGCAGCCCGATTGGGGGTGAGAACACTGAAGCTTTCTTT.

The rearrangement uses TRBV24-1 and TRBJ2-1; 10 bases are a match to TRBD1. Trimming cost V 4 bases and J 6 bases; bases outside gene matches: 8. This CDR3 region has 16 residues. CDR1 is KGHDR and CDR2 is SFDVKD in the germline V gene. The CDR3 nucleotides are TGTGCCACCAGTGACCGCGGGACAGGGGTAAGCAATGAGCAGTTCTTC. Translation: CATSDRGTGVSNEQFF.

The genes are TRBV2 and TRBJ2-7; either TRBD1 or TRBD2 may fit D (5 bases each). Trimming left V 6 bases short and J 2 bases short, with 11 bases between. The CDR3 covers 13 residues. Germline loops: CDR1 SNHLY, CDR2 FYNNEI. The CDR3 DNA follows: TGTGCCAGCAGGGGCAGGGAGACCTACGAGCAGTACTTC. Amino acids: CASRGRETYEQYF.

The chain recombines TRBV12-3 or TRBV12-4 with TRBJ2-1; D is undetermined. This CDR3 comprises 12 residues. V gave up 2 bases and J gave up 6 bases, with 5 bases separating them. The CDR3 region is CASSLSANEQFF. In nucleotides, the CDR3 is TGTGCCAGCAGTTTAAGTGCCAATGAGCAGTTCTTC.

The chain couples TRBV3-1 (or the pseudogene TRBV3-2) to TRBJ2-1; D gene uncertain. Germline loops: CDR1 LGHDT, CDR2 YNNKEL (reference sequence). The V gene lost 0 bases and the J gene lost 9 bases, with 12 bases spanning the gap. CDR3 length equals 14 residues. In nucleotides, the CDR3 is TGTGCCAGCAGCCAAGACTTGGGGTCTGGTGAGCAGTTCTTC. Translating it yields CASSQDLGSGEQFF.

The V and J genes are TRBV5-6 and TRBJ1-3, with D perhaps matching TRBD1 (6 bases). CDR1 SGHDT and CDR2 YYEEEE come from the germline V gene. The V gene lost 3 bases and the J gene lost 0 bases, with 10 bases spanning the gap. This CDR3 spans 15 amino acids. The CDR3 region is CASSYLTGSGNTIYF. The DNA for the CDR3 is TGTGCCAGCAGCTACCTGACAGGCTCTGGAAACACCATATATTTT.

The J gene is TRBJ1-6, the V gene TRBV30; D might be TRBD1 (6 bases). Germline values: CDR1 GTSNPN, CDR2 SVGIG (reference sequence). Trimming took off 1 base at V and 5 bases at J, with 9 bases between the two ends. This CDR3 region has 14 residues. In DNA form, the CDR3 reads TGTGCCTGGAGTGGGGGGCAGGATAATTCACCCCTCCACTTT. It codes for CAWSGGQDNSPLHF.

This sequence joins TRBV5-4 and TRBJ2-1, with D unclear. CDR1 and CDR2 from the germline V gene are SGHNT and YYREEE (reference sequence). The CDR3 length is 14 residues. The germline V and J ends were trimmed by 5 bases and 5 bases, with 14 bases remaining between them. DNA of the CDR3: TGTGCCAGCAGTATCACAGCAGCAGACAATGAGCAGTTCTTC. Amino acid sequence: CASSITAADNEQFF.

This sequence joins TRBV5-5 and TRBJ1-1; D possibly corresponds to TRBD1 (5 bases). Trimming removed 4 bases from V and 3 bases from J, with 13 bases in between. CDR1 is SGHKS, CDR2 YYEKEE, per germline (reference sequence). CDR3 length: 14 residues. CDR3 residues: CASSPRGGYTEAFF. DNA of the CDR3: TGTGCCAGCAGCCCGAGGGGAGGCTACACTGAAGCTTTCTTT.

In nucleotides, the CDR3 is TGTGCCAGCTCTCCTGTAGCGGGGGGGAGCTCCTACAATGAGCAGTTCTTC. Residues: CASSPVAGGSSYNEQFF. The genes are TRBV18 and TRBJ2-1, with TRBD2 matching over 11 bases. The V segment lost 6 bases and the J segment 0 bases; nucleotides outside the gene matches: 7. From germline, CDR1 is KGHSH and CDR2 LQKENI. The CDR3 contains 17 residues.

There are a few counts of this clone. The chain couples TRBV19 to TRBJ1-3, with TRBD1 as a possible D gene (6 bases). CDR3 length: 15 amino acids. The V gene's germline CDR1 is LNHDA and CDR2 SQIVND (reference sequence). The ends were cut back, 7 bases at V and 0 bases at J, with 13 bases in the middle. In nucleotides, the CDR3 is TGTGCCAGTACGCGCGGGGACAACTCTGGAAACACCATATATTTT. Its protein product is CASTRGDNSGNTIYF.

This chain joins TRBV5-5 and TRBJ1-2; 7 bases line up with TRBD1. CDR1 and CDR2 from the germline V gene are SGHKS and YYEKEE (reference sequence). This CDR3 contains 14 residues. V lost 8 bases, J lost 0 bases, and 7 bases stayed unmatched. CDR3 sequence: CASSQGIPNYGYTF. For the CDR3, the DNA is TGTGCCAGTTCACAGGGGATCCCTAACTATGGCTACACCTTC.

The genes are TRBV2 and TRBJ2-7, with 8 bases aligning to TRBD1. The CDR3 extends over 14 amino acids. CDR1 is SNHLY, CDR2 FYNNEI, per germline. The V gene end was trimmed by 3 bases and the J gene end by 7 bases; junction bases not matched to a gene: 8. The DNA for the CDR3 is TGTGCCAGCAGTGAGCGGCAGGGGGCGCTTGAGCAGTACTTC. Translated, it gives CASSERQGALEQYF.

The chain couples TRBV10-3 to TRBJ2-1, with a tentative D call TRBD2 (6 bases). The CDR3 extends over 15 amino acids. Germline CDR1 and CDR2: ENHRY and SYGVKD. The V gene lost 6 bases and the J gene lost 4 bases, with 16 bases spanning the gap. DNA for the CDR3: TGTGCCATCAGCCGTGATTTCAGCGGGTACAATGAGCAGTTCTTC. Amino acid sequence: CAISRDFSGYNEQFF.

The V call is TRBV14, the J call TRBJ2-1; 13 positions agree with TRBD2. There are 19 residues in the CDR3. Germline lookup yields CDR1 SGHDN and CDR2 FVKESK. After removal of 0 bases from V and 1 base from J, the junction contained 6 bases not matched to a gene. The CDR3: CASSQEGVTSGRSYNEQFF. The CDR3 DNA is TGTGCCAGCAGCCAAGAGGGGGTGACTAGCGGGAGGTCCTACAATGAGCAGTTCTTC.

The chain combines TRBV6-5 with TRBJ1-2; no reliable D call. Looked up from germline, CDR1 is MNHEY and CDR2 is SVGAGI. The V and J ends lost 0 bases and 7 bases respectively, with 18 bases between them. The CDR3 extends over 16 amino acids. CDR3 amino acids: CASSYSVGGSPSGYTF. The CDR3, as DNA: TGTGCCAGCAGTTACTCCGTGGGAGGGTCCCCGTCTGGCTACACCTTC.

This chain uses TRBV28 with TRBJ2-4, with TRBD1 matching over 7 bases. Germline values: CDR1 MDHEN, CDR2 SYDVKM. The CDR3 totals 18 residues. V shed 2 bases and J 3 bases; nucleotides not matched to a gene: 13. The CDR3 is CASSLISRYRQGKNIQYF. The DNA for the CDR3 is TGTGCCAGCAGTTTAATTTCACGGTACCGACAGGGCAAAAACATTCAGTACTTC.

This chain connects TRBV4-1 to TRBJ1-2, with unresolved D. CDR1 and CDR2 (germline): MGHRA, YSYEKL. The CDR3 extends over 15 amino acids. V lost 1 base and J lost 7, with 16 bases in between. This CDR3 reads CASSQAHRFSGGYTF. The CDR3 nucleotides read TGCGCCAGCAGCCAAGCCCACCGGTTTTCAGGTGGCTACACCTTC.

Only one count was recorded for this clone. The V call is TRBV30, the J call TRBJ2-7, with 10 bases aligning to TRBD2. Germline V gives CDR1 GTSNPN, CDR2 SVGIG (reference sequence). The CDR3 consists of 15 residues. J lost 12 bases, V lost 0 bases, and 14 bases had no gene match. The CDR3 DNA sequence: TGTGCCTGGAGTGTGGTCAATGGTCTAGCGGGGGTACTGTACTTC. It encodes CAWSVVNGLAGVLYF.

The V and J genes are TRBV30 and TRBJ1-5; D is uncertain. Trimming shortened V by 2 bases and J by 2 bases, and 16 bases separated the two germline ends. The CDR3 loop spans 16 amino acids. The V gene's germline CDR1 is GTSNPN and CDR2 SVGIG (reference sequence). The CDR3: CAWSLGEPGGNQPQHF. CDR3 in DNA: TGTGCCTGGAGTCTAGGCGAACCCGGAGGCAATCAGCCCCAGCATTTT. Full variable domain (missing parts from reference TRBV30 and TRBJ1-5): SQTIHQWPATLVQPVGSPLSLECTVEGTSNPNLYWYRQAAGRGLQLLFYSVGIGQISSEVPQNLSASRPQDRQFILSSKKLLLSDSGFYLCAWSLGEPGGNQPQHFGDGTRLSIL.

The rearrangement joins TRBV7-8 to TRBJ2-7, with a possible D match to TRBD2 (5 bases). The CDR3 spans 14 residues. CDR1 and CDR2 from the germline V gene are SGHVS and FQNEAQ. The V end lost 4 bases, the J end lost 1 base, and 11 bases lay between the germline ends. This CDR3 reads CASSYLDSSYEQYF. The CDR3 bases are TGTGCCAGCAGCTATTTGGACTCGTCCTACGAGCAGTACTTC.

The rearrangement links TRBV2 to TRBJ1-1, with 10 bases identical to TRBD1. Germline lookup yields CDR1 SNHLY and CDR2 FYNNEI. The CDR3 length is 14 residues. With 4 bases clipped from V and 5 bases from J, the junction kept 4 bases outside the gene matches. CDR3 in amino acids: CASSARDRGTEAFF. The CDR3 DNA reads as TGTGCCAGCAGTGCTCGGGACAGGGGAACTGAAGCTTTCTTT. Full variable domain (remainder filled in from reference TRBV2 and TRBJ1-1): EPEVTQTPSHQVTQMGQEVILRCVPISNHLYFYWYRQILGQKVEFLVSFYNNEISEKSEIFDDQFSVERPDGSNFTLKIRSTKLEDSAMYFCASSARDRGTEAFFGQGTRLTVV.

This sequence joins TRBV10-3 and TRBJ1-1; the match to TRBD1 covers 8 bases. CDR1 ENHRY and CDR2 SYGVKD come from the germline V gene. The CDR3 length is 16 residues. V was pared by 6 bases and J by 3 bases, with 12 bases of the junction left unmatched. CDR3 coding DNA: TGTGCCATCAGGGACCAGGACAGGGTCAGTTACACTGAAGCTTTCTTT. Translation gives CAIRDQDRVSYTEAFF.

This rearrangement joins TRBV30 to TRBJ2-1; TRBD2 aligns across 14 bases. CDR3 length equals 16 residues. Germline CDR1 GTSNPN, CDR2 SVGIG (reference sequence). V lost 5 bases and J lost 1; bases outside the gene matches: 4. CDR3 in amino acids: CAWGTSGGLSYNEQFF. The CDR3 DNA follows: TGTGCCTGGGGGACTAGCGGGGGACTTTCCTACAATGAGCAGTTCTTC.

The CDR3 spells CASSRNIRQGSHIGNTIYF. The DNA for the CDR3 is TGTGCCAGTAGTAGGAACATACGACAGGGCTCTCATATTGGAAACACCATATATTTT. The rearrangement uses TRBV19 and TRBJ1-3; 7 bases fit TRBD1. This CDR3 region has 19 residues. Per the germline V gene, CDR1 is LNHDA and CDR2 is SQIVND (reference sequence). The trim removed 4 bases at V and 3 bases at J, leaving 18 bases unmatched.